One and the same sample provided the 16 T cell receptor beta chains below, sequenced in a study of T cells in Graves' hyperthyroidism and ophthalmopathy. Template material for amplifying TCR beta CDR3 regions consisted of RNA transcripts. RT-PCR in the first round (using the HTBI primer set) targeted the TCR CDR3. TCRdb independently ran MiXCR on the multiplex PCR reads; one entry per CDR3 protein. The sample includes 600,000 to 900,000 distinct CDR3 sequences, over 15% of them seen just once. The sequencing input was blood. Receptor source: a man younger than 30 with Graves' hyperthyroidism.

The table lists this clonotype with a few counts. The chain joins TRBV19 to TRBJ1-1, with TRBD1 matching over 9 bases. Trimming cost V 3 bases and J 2 bases; bases outside gene matches: 4. This CDR3 contains 15 residues. Per the germline V gene, CDR1 is LNHDA and CDR2 is SQIVND (reference sequence). The CDR3 coding sequence is TGTGCCAGTAGTATGAGGGACAGGGTAAACACTGAAGCTTTCTTT. It yields the protein CASSMRDRVNTEAFF.

The V gene is TRBV2, the J gene TRBJ1-4, with a weak D call TRBD1 (5 bases). Germline V gene sequence: CDR1 SNHLY, CDR2 FYNNEI. The CDR3 has 14 residues. V was clipped by 6 bases and J by 8 bases, with 16 bases between them. The CDR3 is CASSPGRFSEKLFF. The CDR3 coding sequence is TGTGCCAGCAGCCCGGGACGGTTTTCGGAAAAACTGTTTTTT.

Only a few counts were recorded for this clonotype. The V and J genes are TRBV7-6 and TRBJ2-1, with 8 positions matching TRBD1. The junction had 7 bases not matched to a gene; V was cut back by 7 bases and J by 2 bases. Germline CDR1 reads SGHVS; CDR2 reads FNYEAQ. This CDR3 spans 15 amino acids. The DNA for the CDR3 is TGTGCCAGCACCGTAGGGACAGGAACCTACAATGAGCAGTTCTTC. This encodes CASTVGTGTYNEQFF.

DNA for the CDR3: TGTGCCACCAGCAGAGATGGGCAGGGGGCGTATGGCTACACCTTC. Amino acids: CATSRDGQGAYGYTF. The V and J genes are TRBV15 and TRBJ1-2, with 8 bases aligning to TRBD1. The germline gives CDR1 LNHNV, CDR2 YYDKDF (reference sequence). Germline trimming cut 0 bases from V and 5 bases from J; bases unmatched to any gene: 5. CDR3 length: 15 amino acids.

This clonotype was detected a few times. The rearrangement uses TRBV20-1 and TRBJ2-1; 7 bases are a match to TRBD2. The V and J ends lost 6 bases and 4 bases, in that order; junction bases with no gene match: 12. This CDR3 spans 15 amino acids. Per the germline V gene, CDR1 is DFQATT and CDR2 is SNEGSKA (reference sequence). The CDR3 nucleotides are TGCAGTGCCCCGAGTTGGGGAGGGGCTTACAATGAGCAGTTCTTC. It is translated as CSAPSWGGAYNEQFF.

This clonotype was recorded only once. The chain recombines TRBV4-1 with TRBJ2-6; TRBD1 might be the D (5 bases). This CDR3 contains 16 residues. Germline assignment: CDR1 MGHRA and CDR2 YSYEKL. V lost 3 bases, J lost 4 bases, and 13 bases lay in between. The CDR3 DNA is TGCGCCAGCAGCCACCCTAGGGGATCCGGGGCCAACGTCCTGACTTTC. Protein product: CASSHPRGSGANVLTF.

The gene calls are TRBV28 and TRBJ2-1, with no clear D. Trimming took off 6 bases at V and 8 bases at J, with 14 bases between the two ends. The CDR3 spans 13 residues. Germline values: CDR1 MDHEN, CDR2 SYDVKM. The CDR3 DNA is TGTGCCAGCAGCCCCCCTGTTGGCCATGAGCAGTTCTTC. It translates to CASSPPVGHEQFF.

In its sample, this clonotype was seen a few times. The rearrangement uses TRBV15 and TRBJ2-7; possibly TRBD2 for D (5 bases). The CDR3 loop spans 13 amino acids. Germline V gene sequence: CDR1 LNHNV, CDR2 YYDKDF (reference sequence). V was clipped by 0 bases and J by 4 bases, with 7 bases between them. CDR3 in amino acids: CATSREPGYEQYF. The DNA for the CDR3 is TGTGCCACCAGCAGAGAACCGGGATACGAGCAGTACTTC.

This clonotype was counted only a few times. V gene TRBV4-1 combines with J gene TRBJ2-5; a possible D gene is TRBD2 (6 bases). This CDR3 has 16 residues. Trimming cost V 5 bases and J 3 bases, with 19 bases left between them. Per germline, CDR1 MGHRA and CDR2 YSYEKL. DNA of the CDR3: TGCGCCAGCAGCTTTCAAAGGGGAGGCTTGAAAGAGACCCAGTACTTC. This gives the protein CASSFQRGGLKETQYF.

This clonotype has ten or more counts. The rearrangement joins TRBV12-3 or TRBV12-4 to TRBJ2-2; 8 bases agree with TRBD1. The CDR3 sequence is 17 residues long. V lost 5 bases and J lost 4; bases outside the gene matches: 12. The CDR3 sequence: CASSPLRWTGSTGELFF. The CDR3 DNA follows: TGTGCCAGCAGTCCCCTGCGGTGGACAGGGAGCACCGGGGAGCTGTTTTTT.

This clonotype has just a few counts. The chain couples TRBV6-5 to TRBJ1-1; D is uncertain. CDR3 size: 14 residues. V was cut by 5 bases and J by 0 bases, with 10 bases left in between. Germline V gives CDR1 MNHEY, CDR2 SVGAGI. CDR3 amino acids: CASSTPTVNTEAFF. The CDR3 bases are TGTGCCAGCAGTACTCCGACGGTGAACACTGAAGCTTTCTTT.

A few counts support this clonotype. The chain couples TRBV27 to TRBJ2-4, with D possibly matching TRBD2 (5 bases). CDR1 and CDR2 from the germline V gene are MNHEY and SMNVEV (reference sequence). V lost 2 bases, J lost 7 bases, and 12 bases lay in between. CDR3 length equals 14 residues. The CDR3 loop reads CASSLDTRGNIQYF. CDR3 sequence (DNA): TGTGCCAGCAGTTTAGACACCCGCGGGAACATTCAGTACTTC.

This clonotype occurred a few times. V is TRBV29-1 and J is TRBJ2-5; the D is unclear. This CDR3 has 13 residues. V dropped 3 bases and J dropped 2 bases, with 10 bases sitting between them. Germline CDR1 is SQVTM and CDR2 is ANQGSEA. For the CDR3, the DNA is TGCAGCGTTGACGCGTCAGTTCAAGAGACCCAGTACTTC. This encodes CSVDASVQETQYF.

Ten or more counts support this clonotype. This rearrangement joins TRBV28 to TRBJ2-5, with D perhaps given as TRBD1 or TRBD2 (7 bases each). The CDR3 runs 15 residues. CDR1 is MDHEN, CDR2 SYDVKM, per germline. V lost 6 bases and J 3 bases, leaving 17 bases between the germline ends. In DNA form, the CDR3 reads TGTGCCAGCAGCAGCGGGACAGTCCGTAAAGAGACCCAGTACTTC. Translation gives CASSSGTVRKETQYF.

Many counts were recorded for this clonotype. V usage is TRBV6-1 and J usage is TRBJ2-1; D tentatively fits TRBD1 or TRBD2 (5 bases each). V was cut by 8 bases and J by 1 base, with 15 bases left in between. Germline CDR1 MNHNS, CDR2 SASEGT. CDR3 length equals 15 residues. CDR3 bases: TGTGCCAGCCGGCAAAGAGGGGTATCCTACAATGAGCAGTTCTTC. Translating it yields CASRQRGVSYNEQFF.

CDR3 DNA: TGTGCCAGCAGCGGACCCTTGGAGACCCAGTACTTC. Its protein product is CASSGPLETQYF. The chain carries TRBV12-3 or TRBV12-4 and TRBJ2-5, with D unclear. This CDR3 is built from 12 residues. The V end was cut by 6 bases, the J end by 5 bases, with 10 bases between.